This T cell receptor beta chain was captured in a study of shared clonotypes between healthy human individuals. Points from the study as a whole: Tissue TCR repertoires likely differ from these blood-only repertoires.

CDR3 size: 16 residues. CDR1 is MDHEN and CDR2 is SYDVKM in the germline V gene. Data came from immunoSEQ multiplex PCR; TCRdb stores just in-frame clones and leaves some out. This sample has around 440,000 clones, with around 77% found just once. This clone has just one count. The antigen is unknown. This likely stems from a read error, as it lies one base from a far larger clone. Other DNA sequences in the sample encode the same CDR3. Donors were Caucasian adults residing in Nashville, Tennessee, USA. What was sequenced was PBMCs. The chain employs TRBV28 and TRBJ2-6; D is tentatively TRBD1 or TRBD2 (5 bases each). The source of this sequence is a middle-aged woman in good health. Some clones in this sample may be carry-over from other donors' samples. The DNA of the CDR3 is TGTGCCAGCAGTTTATTACGGGATACTGGGGCCAACGTCCTGACCTTC. Translation: CASSLLRDTGANVLTF.